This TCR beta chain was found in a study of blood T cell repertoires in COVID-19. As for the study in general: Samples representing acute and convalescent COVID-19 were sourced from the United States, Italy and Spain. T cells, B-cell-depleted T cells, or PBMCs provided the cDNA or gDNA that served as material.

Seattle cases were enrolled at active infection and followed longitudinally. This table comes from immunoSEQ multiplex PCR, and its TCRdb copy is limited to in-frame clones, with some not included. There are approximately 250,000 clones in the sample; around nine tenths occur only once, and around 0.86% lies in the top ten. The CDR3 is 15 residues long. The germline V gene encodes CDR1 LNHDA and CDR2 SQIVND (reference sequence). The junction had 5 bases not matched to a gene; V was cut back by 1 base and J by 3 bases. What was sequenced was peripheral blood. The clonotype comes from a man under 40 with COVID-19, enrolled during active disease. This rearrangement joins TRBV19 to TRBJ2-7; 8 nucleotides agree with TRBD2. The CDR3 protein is CASSIALAGGYEQYF. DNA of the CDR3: TGTGCCAGTAGTATAGCGCTCGCGGGGGGCTACGAGCAGTACTTC.